The entry below describes one TCR beta chain. The antigen is unknown. This entry belongs to a study of T cell responses to AZD1222 COVID-19 vaccine. Study outcomes and limitations: With two AZD1222 doses given, Spike-specific TCR breadth and depth both rose.

This CDR3 is built from 14 residues. Germline values: CDR1 MNHNS, CDR2 SASEGT. Trimming took off 5 bases at V and 2 bases at J, with 12 bases between the two ends. Generated by immunoSEQ multiplex PCR, the TCRdb table keeps only in-frame clones and is missing some. The table lists about 120,000 clones, 92% of them singletons. The TCR comes from an adult who received the AZD1222 COVID-19 vaccine. This chain links TRBV6-1 with TRBJ1-2; tentative D call: TRBD1 (5 bases). Sequences were derived from peripheral blood, sampled 28 days after the second AZD1222 dose. The chain's CDR3 is CASSLVTVNYGYTF. In DNA, the CDR3 is TGTGCCAGCAGTTTAGTGACAGTCAACTATGGCTACACCTTC.